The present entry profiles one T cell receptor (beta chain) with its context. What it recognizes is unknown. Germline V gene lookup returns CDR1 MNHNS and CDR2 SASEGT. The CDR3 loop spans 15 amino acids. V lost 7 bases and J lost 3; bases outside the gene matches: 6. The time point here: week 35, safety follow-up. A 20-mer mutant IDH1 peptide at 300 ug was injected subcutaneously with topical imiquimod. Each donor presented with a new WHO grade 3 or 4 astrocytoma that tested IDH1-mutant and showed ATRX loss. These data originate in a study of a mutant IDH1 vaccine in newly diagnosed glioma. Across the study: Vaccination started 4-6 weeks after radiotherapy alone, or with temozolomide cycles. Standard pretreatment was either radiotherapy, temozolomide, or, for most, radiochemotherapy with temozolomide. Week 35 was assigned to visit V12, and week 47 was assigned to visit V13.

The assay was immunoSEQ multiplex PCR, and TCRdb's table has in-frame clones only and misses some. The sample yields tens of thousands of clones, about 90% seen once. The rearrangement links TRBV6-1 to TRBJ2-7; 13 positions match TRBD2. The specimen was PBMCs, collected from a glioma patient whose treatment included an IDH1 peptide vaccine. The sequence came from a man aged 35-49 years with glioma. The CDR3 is CASTLRTSGSYEQYF. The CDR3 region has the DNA TGTGCCAGCACCTTAAGGACTAGCGGGAGCTACGAGCAGTACTTC.